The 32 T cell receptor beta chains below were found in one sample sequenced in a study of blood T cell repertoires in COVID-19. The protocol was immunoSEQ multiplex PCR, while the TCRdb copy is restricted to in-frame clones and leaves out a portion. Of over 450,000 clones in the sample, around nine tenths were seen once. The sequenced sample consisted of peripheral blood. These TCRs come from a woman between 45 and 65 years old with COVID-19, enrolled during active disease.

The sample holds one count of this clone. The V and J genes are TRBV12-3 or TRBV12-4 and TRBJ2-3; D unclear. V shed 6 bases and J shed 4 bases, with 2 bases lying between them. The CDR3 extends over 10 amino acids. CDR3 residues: CASSSDTQYF. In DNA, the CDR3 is TGTGCCAGCAGCTCAGATACGCAGTATTTT.

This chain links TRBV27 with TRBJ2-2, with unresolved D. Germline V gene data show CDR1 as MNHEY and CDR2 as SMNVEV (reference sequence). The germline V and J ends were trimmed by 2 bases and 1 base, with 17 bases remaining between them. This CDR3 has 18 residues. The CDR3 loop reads CASSLVPPTVMNTGELFF. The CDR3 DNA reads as TGTGCCAGCAGTTTAGTACCCCCCACAGTAATGAACACCGGGGAGCTGTTTTTT.

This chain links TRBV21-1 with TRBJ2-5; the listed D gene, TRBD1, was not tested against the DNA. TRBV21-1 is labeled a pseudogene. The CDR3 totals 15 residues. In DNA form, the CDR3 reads TGTGCCAGCAGCCTGGGACAGACAGGCCAAGAGACCCAGTACTTC. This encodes CASSLGQTGQETQYF.

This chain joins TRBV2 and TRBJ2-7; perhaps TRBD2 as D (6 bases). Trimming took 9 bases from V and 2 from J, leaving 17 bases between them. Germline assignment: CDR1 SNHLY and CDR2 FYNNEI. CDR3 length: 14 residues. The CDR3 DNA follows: TGTGCCAGTCGGTTCAGGGAGGAACCCTACGAGCAGTACTTC. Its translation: CASRFREEPYEQYF.

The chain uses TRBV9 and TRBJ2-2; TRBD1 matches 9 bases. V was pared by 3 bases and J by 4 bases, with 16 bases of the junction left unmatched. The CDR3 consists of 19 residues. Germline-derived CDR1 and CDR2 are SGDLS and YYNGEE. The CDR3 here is CASSGSRDRADRGTGELFF. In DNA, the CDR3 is TGTGCCAGCAGCGGAAGCCGGGACAGGGCCGACCGGGGCACCGGGGAGCTGTTTTTT.

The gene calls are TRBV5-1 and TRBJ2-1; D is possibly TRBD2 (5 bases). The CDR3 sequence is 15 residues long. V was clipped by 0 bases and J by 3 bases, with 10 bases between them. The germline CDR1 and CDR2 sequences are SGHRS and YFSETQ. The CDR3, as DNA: TGCGCCAGCAGCTTGGTCCCGGGGTACTACAATGAGCAGTTCTTC. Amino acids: CASSLVPGYYNEQFF.

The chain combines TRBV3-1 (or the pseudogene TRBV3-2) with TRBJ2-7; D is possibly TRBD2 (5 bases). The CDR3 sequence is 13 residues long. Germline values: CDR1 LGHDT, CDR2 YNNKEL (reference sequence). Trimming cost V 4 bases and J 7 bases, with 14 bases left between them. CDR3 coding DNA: TGTGCCAGCAGCCCGGAGGAGGATCTAGAGCAGTACTTC. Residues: CASSPEEDLEQYF.

The CDR3 loop reads CASSRTGVIGGELFF. DNA of the CDR3: TGTGCCAGCAGCCGGACAGGGGTGATCGGCGGGGAGCTGTTTTTT. This chain joins TRBV11-2 and TRBJ2-2; 9 bases match TRBD1. This CDR3 spans 15 amino acids. V lost 5 bases and J lost 7; bases outside the gene matches: 8. Germline-derived CDR1 and CDR2 are SGHAT and FQNNGV.

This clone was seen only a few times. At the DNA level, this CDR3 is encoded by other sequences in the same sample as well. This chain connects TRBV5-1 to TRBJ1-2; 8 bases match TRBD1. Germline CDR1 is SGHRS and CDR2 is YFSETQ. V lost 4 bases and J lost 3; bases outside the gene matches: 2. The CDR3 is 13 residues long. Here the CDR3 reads CASSLTGDYGYTF. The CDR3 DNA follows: TGCGCCAGCAGCCTGACAGGGGACTATGGCTACACCTTC.

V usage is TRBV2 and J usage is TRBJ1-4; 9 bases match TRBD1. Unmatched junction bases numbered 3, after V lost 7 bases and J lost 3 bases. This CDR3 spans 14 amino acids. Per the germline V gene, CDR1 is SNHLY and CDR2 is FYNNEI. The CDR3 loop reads CASTRQGANEKLFF. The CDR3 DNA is TGTGCCAGCACCAGACAGGGGGCTAATGAAAAACTGTTTTTT.

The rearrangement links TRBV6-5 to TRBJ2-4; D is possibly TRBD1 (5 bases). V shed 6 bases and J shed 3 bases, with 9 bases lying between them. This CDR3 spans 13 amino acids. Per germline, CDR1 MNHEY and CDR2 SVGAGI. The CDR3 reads CASSAGNKNIQYF. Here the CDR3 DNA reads TGTGCCAGCAGCGCAGGGAACAAAAACATTCAGTACTTC.

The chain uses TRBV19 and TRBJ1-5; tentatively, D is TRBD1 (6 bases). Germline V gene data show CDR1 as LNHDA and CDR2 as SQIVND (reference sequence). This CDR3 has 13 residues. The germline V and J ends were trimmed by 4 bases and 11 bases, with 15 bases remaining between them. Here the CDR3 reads CASSTARTAAQHF. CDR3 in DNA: TGTGCCAGTAGTACCGCCCGGACAGCAGCCCAGCATTTT.

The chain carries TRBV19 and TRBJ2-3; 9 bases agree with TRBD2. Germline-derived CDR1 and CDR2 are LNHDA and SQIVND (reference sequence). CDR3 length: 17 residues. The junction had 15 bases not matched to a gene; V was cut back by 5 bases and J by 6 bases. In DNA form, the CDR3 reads TGTGCCAGTAGTCGAGGTAGCGGGGGCGCTGGGGGGGATACGCAGTATTTT. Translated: CASSRGSGGAGGDTQYF. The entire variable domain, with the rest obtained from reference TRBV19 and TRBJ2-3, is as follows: DGGITQSPKYLFRKEGQNVTLSCEQNLNHDAMYWYRQDPGQGLRLIYYSQIVNDFQKGDIAEGYSVSREKKESFPLTVTSAQKNPTAFYLCASSRGSGGAGGDTQYFGPGTRLTVL.

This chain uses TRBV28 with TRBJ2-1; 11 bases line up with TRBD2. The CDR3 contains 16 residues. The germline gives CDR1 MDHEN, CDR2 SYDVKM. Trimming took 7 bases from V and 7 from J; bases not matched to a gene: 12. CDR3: CASISPLAGALNEQFF. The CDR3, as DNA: TGTGCCAGCATCAGCCCACTAGCGGGGGCCCTGAATGAGCAGTTCTTC.

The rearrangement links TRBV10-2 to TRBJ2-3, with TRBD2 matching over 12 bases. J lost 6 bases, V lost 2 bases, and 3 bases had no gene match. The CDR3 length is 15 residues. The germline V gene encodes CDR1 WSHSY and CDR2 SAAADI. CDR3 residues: CASSEVTSGGDTQYF. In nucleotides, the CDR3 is TGCGCCAGCAGTGAGGTTACTAGCGGGGGGGATACGCAGTATTTT.

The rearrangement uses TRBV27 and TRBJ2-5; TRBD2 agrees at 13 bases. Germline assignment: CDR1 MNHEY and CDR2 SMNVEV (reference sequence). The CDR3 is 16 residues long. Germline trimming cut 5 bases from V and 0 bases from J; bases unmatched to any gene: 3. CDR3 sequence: CASSPLAGGYQETQYF. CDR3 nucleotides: TGTGCCAGCAGTCCACTAGCGGGGGGGTACCAAGAGACCCAGTACTTC.

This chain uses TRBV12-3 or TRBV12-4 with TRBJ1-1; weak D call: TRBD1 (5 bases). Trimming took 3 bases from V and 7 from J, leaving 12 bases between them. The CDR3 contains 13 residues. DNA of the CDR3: TGTGCCAGCAGTTTGTATCAGGGTCTTGAAGCTTTCTTT. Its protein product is CASSLYQGLEAFF.

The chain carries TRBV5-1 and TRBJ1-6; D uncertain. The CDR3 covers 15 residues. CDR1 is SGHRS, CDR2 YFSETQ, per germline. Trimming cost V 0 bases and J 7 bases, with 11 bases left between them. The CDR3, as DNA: TGCGCCAGCAGCTTGGAATCCGGTGCCAATTCACCCCTCCACTTT. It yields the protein CASSLESGANSPLHF. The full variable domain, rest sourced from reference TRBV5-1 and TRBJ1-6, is KAGVTQTPRYLIKTRGQQVTLSCSPISGHRSVSWYQQTPGQGLQFLFEYFSETQRNKGNFPGRFSGRQFSNSRSEMNVSTLELGDSALYLCASSLESGANSPLHFGNGTRLTVT.

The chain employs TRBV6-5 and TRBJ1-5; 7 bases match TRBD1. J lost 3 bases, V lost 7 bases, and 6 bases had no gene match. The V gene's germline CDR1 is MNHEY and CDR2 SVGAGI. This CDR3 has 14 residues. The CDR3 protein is CASTLGQNNQPQHF. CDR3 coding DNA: TGTGCCAGCACCCTGGGACAGAACAATCAGCCCCAGCATTTT.

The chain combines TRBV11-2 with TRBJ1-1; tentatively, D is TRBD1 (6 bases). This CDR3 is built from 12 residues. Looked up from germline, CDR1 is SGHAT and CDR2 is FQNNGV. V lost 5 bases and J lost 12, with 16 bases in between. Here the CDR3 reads CASSPPGGATFF. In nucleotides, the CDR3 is TGTGCCAGCAGCCCCCCTGGGGGGGCTACTTTCTTT.

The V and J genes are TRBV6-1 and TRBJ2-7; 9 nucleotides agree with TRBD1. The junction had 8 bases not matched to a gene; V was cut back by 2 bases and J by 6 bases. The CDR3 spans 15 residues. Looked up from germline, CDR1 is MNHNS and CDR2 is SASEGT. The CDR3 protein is CASSERGTGNAEQYF. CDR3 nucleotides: TGTGCCAGCAGTGAAAGAGGGACAGGGAACGCCGAGCAGTACTTC.

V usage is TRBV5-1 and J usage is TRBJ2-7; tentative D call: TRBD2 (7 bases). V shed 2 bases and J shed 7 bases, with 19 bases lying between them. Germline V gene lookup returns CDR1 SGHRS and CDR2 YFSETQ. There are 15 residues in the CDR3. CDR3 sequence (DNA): TGCGCCAGCAGCTTCGGGCGGGGGCTTCTGTGGGAGCAGTACTTC. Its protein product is CASSFGRGLLWEQYF. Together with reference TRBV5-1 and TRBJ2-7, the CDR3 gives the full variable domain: KAGVTQTPRYLIKTRGQQVTLSCSPISGHRSVSWYQQTPGQGLQFLFEYFSETQRNKGNFPGRFSGRQFSNSRSEMNVSTLELGDSALYLCASSFGRGLLWEQYFGPGTRLTVT.

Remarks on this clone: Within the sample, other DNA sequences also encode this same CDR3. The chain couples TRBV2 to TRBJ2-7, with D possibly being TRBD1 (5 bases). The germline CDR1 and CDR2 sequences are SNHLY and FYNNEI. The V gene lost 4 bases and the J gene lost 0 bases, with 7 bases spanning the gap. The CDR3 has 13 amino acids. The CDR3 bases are TGTGCCAGCAGTGGAGACAGCTCCTACGAGCAGTACTTC. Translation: CASSGDSSYEQYF.

DNA of the CDR3: TGTGCCAGCAGCTTAGATGGCGAGGCTACGGGCTACACCTTC. This translates into CASSLDGEATGYTF. The V and J genes are TRBV7-2 and TRBJ1-2; no clear D gene. This CDR3 has 14 residues. Deletions cut 1 base from V and 8 bases from J, with 14 bases between. Germline CDR1 is SGHTA and CDR2 is FQGNSA.

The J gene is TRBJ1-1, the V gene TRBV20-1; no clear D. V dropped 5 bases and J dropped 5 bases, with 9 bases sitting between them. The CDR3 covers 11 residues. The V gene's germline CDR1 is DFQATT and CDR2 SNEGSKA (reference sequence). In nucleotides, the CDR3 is TGCAGTGCTTCTAGTATGACTGAAGCTTTCTTT. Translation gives CSASSMTEAFF.

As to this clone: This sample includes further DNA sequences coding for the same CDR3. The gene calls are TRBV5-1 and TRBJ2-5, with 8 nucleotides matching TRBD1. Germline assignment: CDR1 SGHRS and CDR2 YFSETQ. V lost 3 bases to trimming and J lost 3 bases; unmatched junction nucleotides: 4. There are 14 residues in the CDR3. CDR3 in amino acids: CASSSTGVEETQYF. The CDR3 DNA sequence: TGCGCCAGCAGCTCGACAGGGGTCGAAGAGACCCAGTACTTC.

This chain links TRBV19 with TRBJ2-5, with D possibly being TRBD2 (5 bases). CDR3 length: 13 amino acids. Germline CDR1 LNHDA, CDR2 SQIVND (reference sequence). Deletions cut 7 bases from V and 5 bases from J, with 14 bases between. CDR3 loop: CASTGDGEETQYF. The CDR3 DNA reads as TGTGCCAGTACAGGCGACGGGGAGGAGACCCAGTACTTC.

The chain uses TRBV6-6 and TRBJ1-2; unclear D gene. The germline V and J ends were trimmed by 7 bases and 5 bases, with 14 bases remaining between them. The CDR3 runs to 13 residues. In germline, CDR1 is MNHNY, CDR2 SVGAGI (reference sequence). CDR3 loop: CASTTSTGYGYTF. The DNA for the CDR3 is TGTGCCAGCACTACCTCCACGGGGTATGGCTACACCTTC.

The CDR3 DNA reads as TGTGCCACCGTCCGGGGGGACCGACACTCTGGGGCCAACGTCCTGACTTTC. Translation: CATVRGDRHSGANVLTF. V usage is TRBV24-1 and J usage is TRBJ2-6; 7 bases are a match to TRBD2. The CDR3 contains 17 residues. The V segment lost 9 bases and the J segment 0 bases; nucleotides outside the gene matches: 10. In germline, CDR1 is KGHDR, CDR2 SFDVKD.

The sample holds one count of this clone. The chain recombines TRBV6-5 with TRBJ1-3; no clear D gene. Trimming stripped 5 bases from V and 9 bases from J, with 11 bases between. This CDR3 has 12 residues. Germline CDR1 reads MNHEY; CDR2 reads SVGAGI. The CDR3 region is CASSPQVGTIYF. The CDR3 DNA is TGTGCCAGCAGTCCCCAGGTCGGCACCATATATTTT.

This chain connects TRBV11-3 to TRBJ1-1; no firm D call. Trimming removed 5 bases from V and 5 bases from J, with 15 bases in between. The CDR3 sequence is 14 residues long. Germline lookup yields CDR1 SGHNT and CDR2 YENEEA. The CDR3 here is CASSPRGRATEAFF. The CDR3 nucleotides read TGTGCCAGCAGCCCCCGTGGGAGGGCTACTGAAGCTTTCTTT.

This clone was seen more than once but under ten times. The CDR3 bases are TGTGCCAGCAGCTCCCGGGACAAAGTTGAAAAACTGTTTTTT. Translation gives CASSSRDKVEKLFF. The chain links TRBV5-6 to TRBJ1-4; D is possibly TRBD1 (6 bases). The CDR3 spans 14 residues. The V gene lost 3 bases and the J gene lost 7 bases, with 13 bases spanning the gap. Germline V gene data show CDR1 as SGHDT and CDR2 as YYEEEE. Using reference TRBV5-6 and TRBJ1-4 for the parts outside the CDR3, the full variable domain is DAGVTQSPTHLIKTRGQQVTLRCSPKSGHDTVSWYQQALGQGPQFIFQYYEEEERQRGNFPDRFSGHQFPNYSSELNVNALLLGDSALYLCASSSRDKVEKLFFGSGTQLSVL.